The source of this T cell receptor (beta chain) is a study of regulatory T cells in long-lasting Graves disease. Many counts were recorded for this clonotype. Assembly of TCR beta libraries relied on iRepertoire HTBI primers together with Arm-PCR of CDR3 regions. TCRdb independently ran MiXCR on the multiplex PCR reads; one entry per CDR3 protein. Of 380,000 or so distinct CDR3 sequences detected, around 15% appear once; the ten largest clones hold 20% to 25%. Time point meaning: newly diagnosed GD, antithyroid drugs for less than 3 months. The TCR library used RNA extracted from PBMCs. Diagnosing Graves' disease relied on the American Thyroid Association guidelines. Germline lookup yields CDR1 MNHNS and CDR2 SASEGT. The V end lost 4 bases, the J end lost 5 bases, and 12 bases lay between the germline ends. This CDR3 has 13 residues. These data were also reused for a study on T cells in Graves' hyperthyroidism and ophthalmopathy.

Sample: peripheral blood mononuclear cells (PBMCs), taken at new diagnosis, from a patient treated with antithyroid drugs. The genes are TRBV6-1 and TRBJ2-7; D perhaps matches TRBD1 (6 bases). The sequence derives from a woman aged 18-29 years with Graves disease. The CDR3 loop is CASSVFRGNEQYF. In DNA, the CDR3 is TGTGCCAGCAGTGTGTTCAGGGGCAACGAGCAGTACTTC.